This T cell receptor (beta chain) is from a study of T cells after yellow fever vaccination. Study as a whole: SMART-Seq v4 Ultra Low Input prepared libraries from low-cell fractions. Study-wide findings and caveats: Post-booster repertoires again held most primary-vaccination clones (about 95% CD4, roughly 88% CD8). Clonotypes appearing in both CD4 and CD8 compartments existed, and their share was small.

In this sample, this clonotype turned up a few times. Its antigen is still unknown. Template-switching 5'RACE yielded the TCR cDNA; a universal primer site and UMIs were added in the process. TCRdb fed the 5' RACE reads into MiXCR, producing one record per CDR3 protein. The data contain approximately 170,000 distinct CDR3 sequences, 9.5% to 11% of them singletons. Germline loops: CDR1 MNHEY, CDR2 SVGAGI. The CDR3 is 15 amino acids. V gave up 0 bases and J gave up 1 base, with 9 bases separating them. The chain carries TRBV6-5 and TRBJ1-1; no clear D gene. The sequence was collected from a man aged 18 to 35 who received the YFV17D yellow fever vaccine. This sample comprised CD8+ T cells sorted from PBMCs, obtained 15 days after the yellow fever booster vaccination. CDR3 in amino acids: CASSYSPDGNTEAFF. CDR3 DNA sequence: TGTGCCAGCAGTTACTCCCCCGATGGGAACACTGAAGCTTTCTTT.